These 24 T cell receptor beta chains originate from one sample sequenced in a study of T cells in Graves' hyperthyroidism and ophthalmopathy. Amplification of TCR beta CDR3 regions used RNA as the template. The TCR CDR3 was amplified in a first-round RT-PCR using the HTBI primer set. TCRdb analysed the multiplex PCR reads with MiXCR anew, one entry per CDR3 protein. The table lists about 250,000 distinct CDR3 sequences, more than 20% of them singletons. Sequencing was carried out using blood. The receptors stem from a woman aged 40 to 49 with Graves' ophthalmopathy.

Many counts were recorded for this clonotype. The rearrangement links TRBV28 to TRBJ2-7; 11 nucleotides line up with TRBD1. CDR1 MDHEN and CDR2 SYDVKM come from the germline V gene. V shed 2 bases, J shed 1 base, and the junction held 19 bases outside the gene matches. The CDR3 totals 21 residues. The CDR3 DNA follows: TGTGCCAGCAGTTTACGCACCCTTTCCGGGACAGGGGGGGATACTTCCTACGAGCAGTACTTC. Amino acid sequence: CASSLRTLSGTGGDTSYEQYF.

This clonotype was found many times. This chain joins TRBV28 and TRBJ2-2, with TRBD2 matching 13 bases. The CDR3 has 15 amino acids. Trimming removed 4 bases from V and 6 bases from J; junction bases left unmatched: 2. Germline assignment: CDR1 MDHEN and CDR2 SYDVKM. The CDR3 coding sequence is TGTGCCAGCAGTTGGGGACTAGCGGGACCCGGGGAGCTGTTTTTT. Protein sequence: CASSWGLAGPGELFF.

This sequence joins TRBV19 and TRBJ1-2; TRBD1 matches at 9 bases. The CDR3 runs 15 residues. CDR1 and CDR2 from the germline V gene are LNHDA and SQIVND (reference sequence). V shed 7 bases and J 1 base; nucleotides not matched to a gene: 7. The CDR3 loop is CASKPDRGYNYGYTF. Written as DNA, the CDR3 is TGTGCCAGTAAGCCGGACAGGGGTTATAACTATGGCTACACCTTC.

This clonotype was picked up a small number of times. The chain employs TRBV19 and TRBJ1-2, with D unclear. CDR3 length: 13 residues. Germline assignment: CDR1 LNHDA and CDR2 SQIVND (reference sequence). Trimming pared 7 bases from V and 5 bases from J, leaving 14 bases between. The CDR3 is CASTTPSGYGYTF. DNA for the CDR3: TGTGCCAGTACTACGCCGAGTGGGTATGGCTACACCTTC.

The chain carries TRBV15 and TRBJ2-7; 7 bases agree with TRBD1. The V and J ends lost 1 base and 0 bases, in that order; junction bases with no gene match: 9. The germline V gene has CDR1 LNHNV and CDR2 YYDKDF (reference sequence). CDR3 length: 17 amino acids. CDR3 coding DNA: TGTGCCACCAGCAGAGCTATTACGGGACAGCACTCCTACGAGCAGTACTTC. Amino acids: CATSRAITGQHSYEQYF.

This clonotype appeared many times. The chain combines TRBV24-1 with TRBJ2-7; perhaps TRBD2 as D (6 bases). Trimming left V 3 bases short and J 5 bases short, with 10 bases between. The CDR3 runs 13 residues. Per germline, CDR1 KGHDR and CDR2 SFDVKD. The CDR3 loop is CATSDPGLNEQYF. CDR3 DNA: TGTGCCACCAGTGATCCGGGACTGAACGAGCAGTACTTC.

The chain uses TRBV2 and TRBJ1-5; no clear D. Germline assignment: CDR1 SNHLY and CDR2 FYNNEI. The CDR3 consists of 13 residues. With 6 bases removed from V and 4 bases from J, the gap between germline ends came to 10 bases. CDR3: CASSPEQNQPQHF. The CDR3 DNA follows: TGTGCCAGCAGCCCCGAGCAGAATCAGCCCCAGCATTTT.

This clonotype showed up many times. V gene TRBV5-1 combines with J gene TRBJ2-5; 10 nucleotides align to TRBD1. CDR3 length: 14 amino acids. Germline assignment: CDR1 SGHRS and CDR2 YFSETQ. J was trimmed by 6 bases and V by 5 bases; bases with no gene match: 7. CDR3 bases: TGCGCCAGCAGTCCCGGGACAGGGGAGAAGACCCAGTACTTC. Residues: CASSPGTGEKTQYF.

The sample holds many counts of this clonotype. The rearrangement uses TRBV30 and TRBJ2-5, with D possibly TRBD2 on 6 matching bases. Trimming pared 2 bases from V and 5 bases from J, leaving 15 bases between. The CDR3 totals 14 residues. Germline values: CDR1 GTSNPN, CDR2 SVGIG (reference sequence). CDR3 protein: CAWSLWQEGETQYF. CDR3 sequence (DNA): TGTGCCTGGAGTCTCTGGCAGGAGGGGGAGACCCAGTACTTC.

The chain recombines TRBV28 with TRBJ1-5; 9 nucleotides match TRBD1. Losses at the gene ends were 6 bases for V and 6 bases for J; bases not matched to a gene: 9. In germline, CDR1 is MDHEN, CDR2 SYDVKM. The CDR3 consists of 15 residues. The CDR3 is CASSPTGGRVQPQHF. The CDR3 DNA sequence: TGTGCCAGCAGCCCTACAGGGGGCAGGGTTCAGCCCCAGCATTTT.

CDR3 bases: TGTGCCAGCAGTCGCGGGACCATCTATGGCTACACCTTC. It is translated as CASSRGTIYGYTF. This chain links TRBV6-2 or TRBV6-3 with TRBJ1-2, with D possibly being TRBD1 (5 bases). The CDR3 covers 13 residues. With 5 bases removed from V and 4 bases from J, the gap between germline ends came to 11 bases. From germline, CDR1 is MNHEY and CDR2 SVGEGT.

This clonotype was recorded many times. V gene TRBV6-1 combines with J gene TRBJ1-1, with unresolved D. V gave up 2 bases and J gave up 0 bases, with 7 bases separating them. The CDR3 runs 14 residues. Germline lookup yields CDR1 MNHNS and CDR2 SASEGT. The CDR3 is CASSEMEVNTEAFF. CDR3 DNA: TGTGCCAGCAGTGAAATGGAAGTGAACACTGAAGCTTTCTTT.

This clonotype was counted many times. This rearrangement joins TRBV28 to TRBJ2-7; 12 nucleotides align to TRBD2. The V segment lost 6 bases and the J segment 6 bases; nucleotides outside the gene matches: 9. The germline V gene has CDR1 MDHEN and CDR2 SYDVKM. The CDR3 extends over 15 amino acids. The CDR3 DNA reads TGTGCCAGCAGCGGGACTAGCGGGTCGTTTTCCGAGCAGTACTTC. Amino acid sequence: CASSGTSGSFSEQYF.

The chain uses TRBV20-1 and TRBJ1-1; the D gene is possibly TRBD1 (6 bases). V was trimmed by 5 bases and J by 9 bases, leaving 19 bases between them. This CDR3 contains 13 residues. Germline CDR1 and CDR2: DFQATT and SNEGSKA (reference sequence). The CDR3: CSAGLTTGTKAFF. CDR3 bases: TGCAGTGCTGGCCTCACCACAGGGACAAAAGCTTTCTTT.

Many counts were recorded for this clonotype. The rearrangement uses TRBV4-2 and TRBJ1-2, with a possible D match to TRBD1 (5 bases). V gave up 0 bases and J gave up 5 bases, with 13 bases separating them. CDR3 size: 15 residues. Germline assignment: CDR1 LGHNA and CDR2 YNFKEQ. For the CDR3, the DNA is TGTGCCAGCAGCCAAGACGAGGGGACTTTTTATGGCTACACCTTC. The encoded protein is CASSQDEGTFYGYTF.

In this sample, this clonotype turned up many times. V is TRBV28 and J is TRBJ2-7, with D tentatively TRBD2 (6 bases). This CDR3 is built from 14 residues. V shed 5 bases and J shed 3 bases, with 14 bases lying between them. CDR1 is MDHEN, CDR2 SYDVKM, per germline. CDR3 DNA: TGTGCCAGCAGTGGGGACTTAGGGGTCTACGAGCAGTACTTC. Protein sequence: CASSGDLGVYEQYF.

This clonotype has a count of ten or more. The chain is built from TRBV19 and TRBJ1-3; no clear D. The V and J ends lost 7 bases and 0 bases respectively, with 16 bases between them. Germline-derived CDR1 and CDR2 are LNHDA and SQIVND (reference sequence). The length of the CDR3 is 16 residues. The CDR3 spells CASTPTVGNSGNTIYF. In nucleotides, the CDR3 is TGTGCCAGTACCCCCACCGTGGGTAACTCTGGAAACACCATATATTTT.

This clonotype was recorded at least ten times. This rearrangement joins TRBV11-2 to TRBJ2-1; D is uncertain. The CDR3 is made up of 14 amino acids. V was clipped by 2 bases and J by 5 bases, with 10 bases between them. Germline CDR1 reads SGHAT; CDR2 reads FQNNGV. CDR3 in amino acids: CASSLKRLNNEQFF. CDR3 DNA sequence: TGTGCCAGCAGCTTAAAGCGACTGAACAATGAGCAGTTCTTC.

This clonotype was counted a single time. This sequence joins TRBV30 and TRBJ1-1, with D perhaps TRBD1 (6 bases). Trimming cost V 3 bases and J 6 bases, with 14 bases left between them. This CDR3 is 13 amino acids long. Germline loops: CDR1 GTSNPN, CDR2 SVGIG (reference sequence). DNA for the CDR3: TGTGCCTGGAGCGAAACAGGGATGGCTGAAGCTTTCTTT. This codes for CAWSETGMAEAFF. Full variable domain (outside the CDR3, taken from reference TRBV30 and TRBJ1-1): SQTIHQWPATLVQPVGSPLSLECTVEGTSNPNLYWYRQAAGRGLQLLFYSVGIGQISSEVPQNLSASRPQDRQFILSSKKLLLSDSGFYLCAWSETGMAEAFFGQGTRLTVV.

This clonotype was detected ten times or more. The chain carries TRBV4-1 and TRBJ1-1, with D uncertain. The V end lost 2 bases, the J end lost 1 base, and 5 bases lay between the germline ends. In germline, CDR1 is MGHRA, CDR2 YSYEKL. The CDR3 totals 13 residues. The CDR3 DNA follows: TGCGCCAGCAGCCAAATCGGGAACACTGAAGCTTTCTTT. Its protein product is CASSQIGNTEAFF.

This clonotype was counted at least ten times. The V call is TRBV19, the J call TRBJ2-7, with 10 bases matching TRBD1. The CDR3 has 14 amino acids. The trim removed 5 bases at V and 5 bases at J, leaving 6 bases unmatched. Germline V gene lookup returns CDR1 LNHDA and CDR2 SQIVND (reference sequence). The CDR3: CASSRTGGWNEQYF. DNA for the CDR3: TGTGCCAGTAGTCGGACAGGGGGTTGGAACGAGCAGTACTTC.

This chain links TRBV30 with TRBJ1-1, with TRBD1 identical over 7 bases. The CDR3 has 13 residues. J gave up 11 bases and V 5 bases, and 14 bases lay outside the gene matches. Germline-derived CDR1 and CDR2 are GTSNPN and SVGIG (reference sequence). The CDR3 nucleotides are TGTGCCTGGGTGGACAGGTGGGGGACTGGGGCTTTCTTT. Translated: CAWVDRWGTGAFF. The full variable domain, in which reference TRBV30 and TRBJ1-1 provide the parts outside the CDR3, is SQTIHQWPATLVQPVGSPLSLECTVEGTSNPNLYWYRQAAGRGLQLLFYSVGIGQISSEVPQNLSASRPQDRQFILSSKKLLLSDSGFYLCAWVDRWGTGAFFGQGTRLTVV.

V usage is TRBV28 and J usage is TRBJ2-5; TRBD1 agrees at 7 bases. V was pared by 5 bases and J by 0 bases, with 9 bases of the junction left unmatched. Germline CDR1 MDHEN, CDR2 SYDVKM. The CDR3 totals 16 residues. CDR3 sequence reads: CASSPRQGPYQETQYF. The CDR3 DNA is TGTGCCAGCAGTCCCCGACAGGGACCGTACCAAGAGACCCAGTACTTC.

This clonotype was counted many times. The chain has TRBV7-2 and TRBJ2-7; 11 positions agree with TRBD2. J lost 3 bases, V lost 5 bases, and 6 bases had no gene match. From germline, CDR1 is SGHTA and CDR2 FQGNSA. The CDR3 consists of 15 residues. The CDR3 loop reads CASSQTSGELYEQYF. CDR3 bases: TGTGCCAGCAGCCAGACTAGCGGGGAGCTCTACGAGCAGTACTTC.